In its sample, the clone carrying this T cell receptor (beta chain) was seen many times. Amplified regions were TCR beta CDR3 sequences from RNA transcripts. Using the HTBI primer set, a first-round RT-PCR was run on the TCR CDR3. From the multiplex PCR reads, TCRdb called clonotypes with MiXCR, one entry per CDR3 protein. Altogether approximately 710,000 distinct CDR3 sequences are present, approximately 15% being singletons, with the ten largest covering less than 20%. The CDR3 consists of 13 residues. With V trimmed by 3 bases and J by 4 bases, 6 bases remained unmatched. Germline CDR1 and CDR2: DFQATT and SNEGSKA (reference sequence). This specimen belongs to a study of T cells in Graves' hyperthyroidism and ophthalmopathy.

Sequenced: blood. The chain uses TRBV20-1 and TRBJ2-7; 7 bases line up with TRBD2. The source is a middle-aged man with Graves' hyperthyroidism. Here the CDR3 reads CSASYASGYEQYF. The CDR3 DNA reads TGCAGTGCTAGTTACGCTAGCGGATACGAGCAGTACTTC.